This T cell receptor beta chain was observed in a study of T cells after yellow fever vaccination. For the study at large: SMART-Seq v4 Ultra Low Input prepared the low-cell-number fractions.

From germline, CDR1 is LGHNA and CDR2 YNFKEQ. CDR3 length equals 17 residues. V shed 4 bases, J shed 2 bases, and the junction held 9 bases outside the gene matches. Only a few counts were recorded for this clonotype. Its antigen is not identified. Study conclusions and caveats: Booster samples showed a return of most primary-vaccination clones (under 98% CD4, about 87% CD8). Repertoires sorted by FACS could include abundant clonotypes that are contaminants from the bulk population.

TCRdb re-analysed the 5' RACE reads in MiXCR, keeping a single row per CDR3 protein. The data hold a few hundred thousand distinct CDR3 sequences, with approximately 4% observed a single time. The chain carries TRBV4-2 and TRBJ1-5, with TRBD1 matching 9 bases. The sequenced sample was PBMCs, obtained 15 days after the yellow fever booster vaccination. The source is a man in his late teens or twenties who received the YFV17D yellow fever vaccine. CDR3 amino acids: CASSPGQGVGGNQPQHF. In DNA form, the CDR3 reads TGTGCCAGCAGCCCGGGACAGGGCGTGGGTGGCAATCAGCCCCAGCATTTT.